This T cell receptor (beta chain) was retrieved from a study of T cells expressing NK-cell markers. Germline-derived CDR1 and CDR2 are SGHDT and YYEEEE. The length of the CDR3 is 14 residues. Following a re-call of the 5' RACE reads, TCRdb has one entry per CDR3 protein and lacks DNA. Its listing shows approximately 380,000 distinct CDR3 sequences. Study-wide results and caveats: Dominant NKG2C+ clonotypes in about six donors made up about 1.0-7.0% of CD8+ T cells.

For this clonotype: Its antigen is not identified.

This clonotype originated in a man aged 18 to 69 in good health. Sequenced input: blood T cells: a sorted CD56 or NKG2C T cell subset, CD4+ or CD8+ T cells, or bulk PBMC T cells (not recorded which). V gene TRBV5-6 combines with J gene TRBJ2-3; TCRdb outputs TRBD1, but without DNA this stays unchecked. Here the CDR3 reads CASSFAGGTLSQYF.